The table lists the clone carrying this T cell receptor beta chain with a few counts. TCRdb reprocessed the 5' RACE reads via MiXCR and lists one record per CDR3 protein. The repertoire consists of roughly 250,000 distinct CDR3 sequences, with roughly 15% occurring once and the leading ten covering 3.5% to 4%. These data originate in a study of T-cell memory formation after mild COVID-19. Germline V gene lookup returns CDR1 SGHTA and CDR2 FQGTGA. The trim removed 5 bases at V and 2 bases at J, leaving 5 bases unmatched. CDR3 length: 15 amino acids. This chain connects TRBV7-3 to TRBJ2-3; TRBD2 matches 9 bases. The sequenced sample consisted of PBMCs or a T cell subset sorted from them (not recorded which). The clonotype comes from a man between 18 and 29 years old who had mild COVID-19 (a few samples of this study predate the infection). Cell type and time point are not known. The CDR3 reads CASSILAGPTDTQYF. CDR3 sequence (DNA): TGTGCCAGCAGCATCCTAGCGGGGCCCACAGATACGCAGTATTTT.